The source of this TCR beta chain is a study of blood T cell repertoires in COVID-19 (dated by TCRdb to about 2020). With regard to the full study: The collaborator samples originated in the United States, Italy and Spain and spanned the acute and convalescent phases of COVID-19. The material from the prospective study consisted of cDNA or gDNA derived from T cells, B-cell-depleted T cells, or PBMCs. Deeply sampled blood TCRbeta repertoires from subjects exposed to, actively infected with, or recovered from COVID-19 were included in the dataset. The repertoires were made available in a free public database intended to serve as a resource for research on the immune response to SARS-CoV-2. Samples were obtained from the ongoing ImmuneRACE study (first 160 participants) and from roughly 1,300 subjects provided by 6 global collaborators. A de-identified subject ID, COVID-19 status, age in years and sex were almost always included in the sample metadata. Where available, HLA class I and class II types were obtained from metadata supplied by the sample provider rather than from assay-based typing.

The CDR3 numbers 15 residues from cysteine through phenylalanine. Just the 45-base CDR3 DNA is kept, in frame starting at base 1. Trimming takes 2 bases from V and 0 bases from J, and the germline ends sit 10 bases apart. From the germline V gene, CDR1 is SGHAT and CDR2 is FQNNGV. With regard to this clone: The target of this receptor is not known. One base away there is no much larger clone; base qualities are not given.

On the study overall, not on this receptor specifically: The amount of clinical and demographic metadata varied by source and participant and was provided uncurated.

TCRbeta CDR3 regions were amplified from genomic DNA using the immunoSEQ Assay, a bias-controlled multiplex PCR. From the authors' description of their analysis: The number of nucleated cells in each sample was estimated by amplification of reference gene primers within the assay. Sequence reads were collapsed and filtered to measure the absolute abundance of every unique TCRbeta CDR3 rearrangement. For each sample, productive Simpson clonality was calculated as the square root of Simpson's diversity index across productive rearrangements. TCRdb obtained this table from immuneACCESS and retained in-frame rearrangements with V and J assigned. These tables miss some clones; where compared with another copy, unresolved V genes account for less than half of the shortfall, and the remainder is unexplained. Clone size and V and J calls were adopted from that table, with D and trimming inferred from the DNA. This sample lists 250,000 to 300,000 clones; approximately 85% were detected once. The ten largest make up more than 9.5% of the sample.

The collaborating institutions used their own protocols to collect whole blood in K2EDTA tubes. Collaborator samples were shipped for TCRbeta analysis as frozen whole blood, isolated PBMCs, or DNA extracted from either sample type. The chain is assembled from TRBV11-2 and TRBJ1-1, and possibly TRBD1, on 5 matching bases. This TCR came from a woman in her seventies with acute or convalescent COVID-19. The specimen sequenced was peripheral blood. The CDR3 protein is CASSLLGVLNTEAFF. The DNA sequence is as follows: TGTGCCAGCAGCTTATTAGGGGTCCTGAACACTGAAGCTTTCTTT.